The clone carrying this T cell receptor (beta chain) was seen only a few times. Its antigen is not identified. The CDR3 extends over 12 amino acids. With 1 base removed from V and 9 bases from J, the gap between germline ends came to 7 bases. Researchers prepared the TCRbeta library using unique molecular identifiers, the study reports. One entry per CDR3 protein results from TCRdb running MiXCR on the PCR reads. Here the sample spans roughly 220,000 distinct CDR3 sequences, around 9.2% being singletons. The entry originates in a study of T-cell reconstitution after alpha-beta-depleted transplantation in children. Study results and caveats: Roughly two months post-transplant, alpha-beta T cells reportedly originated from several hundred graft clones that had expanded.

The sequences come from PBMCs, mostly from graft donor cells, collected 360 days after TCRalphabeta/CD19-depleted stem cell transplant. The source of this sequence is a male patient between 2 and 10 years old who had a stem cell transplant for acute myeloid leukemia, so the T cells may come from the graft donor. The chain carries TRBV12-3 or TRBV12-4 and TRBJ2-4; D gene uncertain. CDR3 in amino acids: CASSLDVAIQYF. In DNA form, the CDR3 reads TGTGCCAGCAGTTTAGACGTAGCCATTCAGTACTTC.